This T cell receptor (beta chain) was identified in a study of blood T cell repertoires in COVID-19. Sequenced by immunoSEQ multiplex PCR; TCRdb stores in-frame clones only, minus some. The sample lists about 27,000 clones; about nine tenths were seen once. With V trimmed by 8 bases and J by 9 bases, 9 bases remained unmatched. Germline V gene lookup returns CDR1 MDHEN and CDR2 SYDVKM. The CDR3 totals 14 residues. The sequence derives from a human donor in a cohort sampled during active COVID-19. The sample taken for sequencing was peripheral blood. The chain has TRBV28 and TRBJ2-3; 12 bases align to TRBD2. Written as DNA, the CDR3 is TGTGCCAGCCGGACTAGCGGGGTCCAAGAGACGCAGTATTTT. Translated, it gives CASRTSGVQETQYF.